This entry concerns a single T cell receptor beta chain. CDR1 and CDR2 (germline): SGHTA, FQGNSA. CDR3 length: 12 amino acids. The germline V and J ends were trimmed by 5 bases and 4 bases, with 9 bases remaining between them. TCRdb itself ran the 5' RACE reads through MiXCR, one entry per CDR3 protein. The sample contains under 550,000 distinct CDR3 sequences, roughly a fifth of which appear only once. This specimen belongs to a study of T cells after yellow fever vaccination. The source is a man younger than 30 who received the YFV17D yellow fever vaccine. The chain carries TRBV7-2 and TRBJ2-7, with D possibly being TRBD1 (5 bases). The source material was PBMCs, sampled approximately 20 days after the first yellow fever vaccination. The CDR3 sequence: CASSGQAYEQYF. The DNA of the CDR3 is TGTGCCAGCAGCGGACAAGCATACGAGCAGTACTTC.